A single sample is the source of the 20 T cell receptor beta chains below, sequenced in a study of T cell responses to AZD1222 COVID-19 vaccine. The table came from immunoSEQ multiplex PCR; TCRdb's copy has only in-frame clones and leaves some out. The sample lists 100,000 to 140,000 clones, about 90% occurring once. Material: peripheral blood, obtained 28 days after the second AZD1222 dose. These receptors originate from an adult who received the AZD1222 COVID-19 vaccine.

The V gene is TRBV5-8, the J gene TRBJ1-1, with D unclear. CDR3 size: 13 residues. The germline V gene has CDR1 SGHTS and CDR2 YDEGEE. Trimming pared 1 base from V and 2 bases from J, leaving 6 bases between. CDR3 protein: CASSLLENTEAFF. CDR3 coding DNA: TGTGCCAGCAGCTTGCTGGAAAACACTGAAGCTTTCTTT.

V usage is TRBV29-1 and J usage is TRBJ2-3; perhaps TRBD2 as D (6 bases). Germline V gives CDR1 SQVTM, CDR2 ANQGSEA. Trimming stripped 7 bases from V and 2 bases from J, with 13 bases between. The CDR3 consists of 13 residues. This chain's CDR3 is CSATTRFTDTQYF. The CDR3 region has the DNA TGCAGCGCCACGACTAGATTCACAGATACGCAGTATTTT.

V is TRBV6-5 and J is TRBJ1-5; TRBD1 might be the D (5 bases). CDR1 is MNHEY and CDR2 is SVGAGI in the germline V gene. CDR3 size: 12 residues. The V end was cut by 5 bases, the J end by 6 bases, with 8 bases between. CDR3 sequence reads: CASSLGVQPQHF. The CDR3 bases are TGTGCCAGCAGTCTGGGGGTTCAGCCCCAGCATTTT.

The rearrangement joins TRBV6-2 or TRBV6-3 to TRBJ2-3, with D maybe TRBD2 (6 bases). CDR1 and CDR2 (germline): MNHEY, SVGEGT. V lost 2 bases to trimming and J lost 3 bases, with 12 bases between them. The CDR3 is 15 residues long. As DNA, the CDR3 is TGTGCCAGCAGTTACCCGAGGGACTTTACAGATACGCAGTATTTT. Encoded protein: CASSYPRDFTDTQYF.

The V call is TRBV10-3, the J call TRBJ1-2; no clear D gene. CDR1 is ENHRY, CDR2 SYGVKD, per germline. V shed 4 bases and J shed 8 bases, with 17 bases lying between them. There are 14 residues in the CDR3. The CDR3 coding sequence is TGTGCCATCAGTGTCGGGAGCCGTTTAGGAGGCTACACCTTC. Translated, it gives CAISVGSRLGGYTF.

The rearrangement joins TRBV5-1 to TRBJ1-4; 11 positions agree with TRBD1. CDR3 length: 17 residues. J was trimmed by 6 bases and V by 4 bases; bases with no gene match: 11. CDR1 is SGHRS, CDR2 YFSETQ, per germline. CDR3 nucleotide sequence: TGCGCCAGCAGCCAGGGACAGGGGGAGACGTATTATGAAAAACTGTTTTTT. This sequence encodes CASSQGQGETYYEKLFF.

The chain recombines TRBV18 with TRBJ1-3; D unclear. This CDR3 has 16 amino acids. Per the germline V gene, CDR1 is KGHSH and CDR2 is LQKENI. The V and J ends lost 0 bases and 0 bases respectively, with 9 bases between them. The CDR3 DNA follows: TGTGCCAGCTCACCACCTGGACTTAACTCTGGAAACACCATATATTTT. The encoded protein is CASSPPGLNSGNTIYF.

The chain couples TRBV4-1 to TRBJ1-3; D is ambiguous. Germline CDR1 MGHRA, CDR2 YSYEKL. The CDR3 extends over 12 amino acids. The germline V and J ends were trimmed by 1 base and 7 bases, with 5 bases remaining between them. This CDR3 is CASSQAANTIYF. The CDR3 DNA sequence: TGCGCCAGCAGCCAAGCAGCCAACACCATATATTTT.

This chain joins TRBV5-1 and TRBJ1-4, with 11 bases fitting TRBD1. Germline trimming cut 3 bases from V and 4 bases from J; bases unmatched to any gene: 8. Germline lookup yields CDR1 SGHRS and CDR2 YFSETQ. This CDR3 is built from 17 residues. The CDR3 DNA sequence: TGCGCCAGCAGCTCCGGACAGGGGGCTGTAGGTAATGAAAAACTGTTTTTT. The encoded protein is CASSSGQGAVGNEKLFF.

The chain recombines TRBV15 with TRBJ1-2; the match to TRBD1 covers 9 bases. J was trimmed by 8 bases and V by 7 bases; bases with no gene match: 5. This CDR3 is 12 amino acids long. Germline CDR1 and CDR2: LNHNV and YYDKDF (reference sequence). For the CDR3, the DNA is TGTGCCACCACTTACAGGGGGCACGGCTACACCTTC. The encoded protein is CATTYRGHGYTF.

The V call is TRBV5-4, the J call TRBJ2-1; 10 positions agree with TRBD2. The CDR3 contains 14 residues. Germline trimming cut 2 bases from V and 10 bases from J; bases unmatched to any gene: 6. The V gene's germline CDR1 is SGHNT and CDR2 YYREEE (reference sequence). In DNA, the CDR3 is TGTGCCAGCAGCTTAACTAGCGGGACACGCGAGCAGTTCTTC. Translation gives CASSLTSGTREQFF.

This chain connects TRBV27 to TRBJ2-7, with D uncertain. CDR1 MNHEY and CDR2 SMNVEV come from the germline V gene (reference sequence). V dropped 8 bases and J dropped 1 base, with 12 bases sitting between them. This CDR3 has 13 amino acids. As DNA, the CDR3 is TGTGCCAGCGGCATTTCTCCGTCCTACGAGCAGTACTTC. The encoded protein is CASGISPSYEQYF.

V gene TRBV19 combines with J gene TRBJ1-5, with TRBD1 identical over 7 bases. In germline, CDR1 is LNHDA, CDR2 SQIVND (reference sequence). V was pared by 8 bases and J by 7 bases, with 17 bases of the junction left unmatched. CDR3 length: 16 residues. CDR3 in amino acids: CASYPTLGQVGQPQHF. In nucleotides, the CDR3 is TGTGCCAGTTACCCCACCTTAGGACAGGTTGGACAGCCCCAGCATTTT.

The V gene is TRBV28, the J gene TRBJ1-2; D is uncertain. The CDR3 has 13 residues. Trimming pared 5 bases from V and 4 bases from J, leaving 11 bases between. Germline CDR1 MDHEN, CDR2 SYDVKM. DNA for the CDR3: TGTGCCAGCAGTCTGCGCCCCCCCTATGGCTACACCTTC. It encodes CASSLRPPYGYTF.

V usage is TRBV6-5 and J usage is TRBJ1-1; possibly TRBD1 for D (6 bases). Germline V gene lookup returns CDR1 MNHEY and CDR2 SVGAGI. The CDR3 runs 14 residues. Trimming shortened V by 6 bases and J by 1 base, and 12 bases separated the two germline ends. Here the CDR3 DNA reads TGTGCCAGCAGCGACTGGGGGCCGAACACTGAAGCTTTCTTT. It yields the protein CASSDWGPNTEAFF.

The V call is TRBV6-2 or TRBV6-3, the J call TRBJ2-1; D is undetermined. The CDR3 runs 11 residues. V lost 0 bases to trimming and J lost 7 bases, with 1 base between them. Per germline, CDR1 MNHEY and CDR2 SVGEGT. CDR3 in amino acids: CASSYSNEQFF. The DNA for the CDR3 is TGTGCCAGCAGTTACTCGAATGAGCAGTTCTTC.

This chain links TRBV4-1 with TRBJ2-7; D remains ambiguous. The CDR3 is made up of 14 amino acids. V shed 1 base and J shed 4 bases, with 11 bases lying between them. CDR1 MGHRA and CDR2 YSYEKL come from the germline V gene. The CDR3 spells CASSQGPSEYEQYF. CDR3 sequence (DNA): TGCGCCAGCAGCCAAGGCCCTTCAGAATACGAGCAGTACTTC.

J is TRBJ2-5 and V is TRBV30, with D perhaps TRBD1 (5 bases). The V and J ends lost 3 bases and 5 bases respectively, with 16 bases between them. This CDR3 is 14 amino acids long. Germline V gene sequence: CDR1 GTSNPN, CDR2 SVGIG (reference sequence). The CDR3 nucleotides read TGTGCCTGGAGAGGGGTGTCAACTGCGGAGACCCAGTACTTC. Protein product: CAWRGVSTAETQYF. Supplemented by reference TRBV30 and TRBJ2-5, the full variable domain reads SQTIHQWPATLVQPVGSPLSLECTVEGTSNPNLYWYRQAAGRGLQLLFYSVGIGQISSEVPQNLSASRPQDRQFILSSKKLLLSDSGFYLCAWRGVSTAETQYFGPGTRLLVL.

The chain employs TRBV18 and TRBJ2-1, with D uncertain. Germline CDR1 and CDR2: KGHSH and LQKENI. V was clipped by 0 bases and J by 5 bases, with 8 bases between them. This CDR3 is built from 14 residues. The CDR3 loop is CASSPPWSNNEQFF. In DNA form, the CDR3 reads TGTGCCAGCTCACCACCCTGGAGTAACAATGAGCAGTTCTTC. The full variable domain, its missing parts supplied by reference TRBV18 and TRBJ2-1, is NAGVMQNPRHLVRRRGQEARLRCSPMKGHSHVYWYRQLPEEGLKFMVYLQKENIIDESGMPKERFSAEFPKEGPSILRIQQVVRGDSAAYFCASSPPWSNNEQFFGPGTRLTVL.

The genes are TRBV5-4 and TRBJ1-2; D uncertain. The CDR3 consists of 15 residues. Germline V lookup: CDR1 SGHNT, CDR2 YYREEE (reference sequence). Deletions cut 7 bases from V and 1 base from J, with 17 bases between. The CDR3, as DNA: TGTGCCAGCGGTTCTGGCCTTGGCTTTAACTATGGCTACACCTTC. Amino acids: CASGSGLGFNYGYTF.